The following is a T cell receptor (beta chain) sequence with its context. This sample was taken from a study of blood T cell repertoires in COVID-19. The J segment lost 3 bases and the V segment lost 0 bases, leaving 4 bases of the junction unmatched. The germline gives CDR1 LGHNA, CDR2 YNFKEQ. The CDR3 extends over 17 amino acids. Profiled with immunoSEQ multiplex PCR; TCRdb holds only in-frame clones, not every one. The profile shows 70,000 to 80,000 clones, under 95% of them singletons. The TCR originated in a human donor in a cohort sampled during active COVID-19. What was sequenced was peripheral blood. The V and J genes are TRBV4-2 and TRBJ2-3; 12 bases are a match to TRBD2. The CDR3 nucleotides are TGTGCCAGCAGCCAAGAGAATCTAGCGGGGGGGACAGATACGCAGTATTTT. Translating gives CASSQENLAGGTDTQYF.